This entry describes one T cell receptor (beta chain). These data are taken from a study of blood T cell repertoires in COVID-19. The overall study: The cDNA or gDNA used as material had been derived from T cells, B-cell-depleted T cells, or PBMCs.

The V end was cut by 1 base, the J end by 3 bases, with 9 bases between. Germline-derived CDR1 and CDR2 are KGHSH and LQKENI. This CDR3 comprises 15 residues. Per the study methods: Estimates of nucleated cell counts were drawn from the amplification of reference gene primers. Clones were read by immunoSEQ multiplex PCR, and TCRdb kept only the in-frame ones, dropping some. D and trimming were read from the DNA, whereas the V and J calls and clone size are those reported in that table. In the table there are over 100,000 clones, 85% of which are singletons. The J gene is TRBJ2-2, the V gene TRBV18; TRBD2 might be the D (6 bases). Specimen: peripheral blood. This TCR derives from a man aged 35-49 years with acute or convalescent COVID-19. CDR3 loop: CASSPRQRDTGELFF. In nucleotides, the CDR3 is TGTGCCAGCTCACCACGACAGCGGGACACCGGGGAGCTGTTTTTT.